A selection of T cell receptor beta chains follows, all from one sample in a study of circulating CD8 cells and anti-PD-1 response in melanoma. TCRdb reanalysed the reads using MiXCR and keeps one entry per CDR3 protein. The sample has approximately 440 distinct CDR3 sequences; 10% to 11% are singletons. The input for sequencing was CD8+ T cells from PBMCs, taken at baseline or after one month of anti-PD-1 therapy (not recorded which). The origin of the receptors is a human donor with melanoma. CDR3s include the opening cysteine and the closing phenylalanine or tryptophan. The order of the fields is D gene, J gene, clone size, V gene, CDR3 DNA, CDR3 protein. A D gene is named only where the DNA matches it firmly. Where a row states a size, it is once, few, many or the class of an expanded clone; other rows omit it.

TRBD2,TRBJ2-1,-,TRBV5-4,TGTGCCAGCAGCCCGCGGGGGGGCTCCTACAATGAGCAGTTCTTC,CASSPRGGSYNEQFF
TRBD1,TRBJ2-7,large,TRBV19,TGTGCCAGTAGTATTACTCCGGGACAGGTTTCCTACGAGCAGTACTTC,CASSITPGQVSYEQYF
-,TRBJ2-5,medium-sized,TRBV15,TGTGCCACCAGCAGAGATAACGCAGTCCAAGAGACCCAGTACTTC,CATSRDNAVQETQYF
TRBD1,TRBJ1-1,large,TRBV7-3,TGTGCCAGCAGTCCGGGACAGGGCTACACTGAAGCTTTCTTT,CASSPGQGYTEAFF
-,TRBJ1-6,large,TRBV27,TGTGCCAGCAGTTTGGGTCCAGCCTCTTCCCTCCACTTT,CASSLGPASSLHF
-,TRBJ2-3,-,TRBV5-4,TGTGCCATCGATTCAGGGGCAGATACGCAGTATTTT,CAIDSGADTQYF
-,TRBJ1-2,medium-sized,TRBV7-3,TGTGCCAGCAGCGGCGAGGGTTTAGGCTACACCTTC,CASSGEGLGYTF
-,TRBJ1-1,medium-sized,TRBV20-1,TGCAGTGCTAGGGGTATGGACAGCCAGTTCACTGAAGCTTTCTTT,CSARGMDSQFTEAFF
-,TRBJ2-1,-,TRBV5-6,TGTGCCAGCAGCTTGCGGGGCAGTGAGCAGTGCTTC,CASSLRGSEQCF
-,TRBJ2-1,large,TRBV19,TGTGCCAGTAGTGTTGGACTCAATGAGCAGTTCTTC,CASSVGLNEQFF
TRBD1,TRBJ1-1,large,TRBV4-2,TGTGCCAGCAGCCCGAGACAGGGCCCTGGGATGAACACTGAAGCTTTCTTT,CASSPRQGPGMNTEAFF
-,TRBJ2-1,medium-sized,TRBV19,TGTGCCAGTAGTATCGGGGGGCCCTTCAATGAGCAGTTCTTC,CASSIGGPFNEQFF
-,TRBJ2-1,large,TRBV2,TGTGCCAGCAGTGATCCGGGGGCCTCCTACAATGAGCAGTTCTTC,CASSDPGASYNEQFF
TRBD2,TRBJ2-1,medium-sized,TRBV20-1,TGCAGTGCTAGTCTAGCGGGAGCCTACAATGAGCAGTTCTTC,CSASLAGAYNEQFF
-,TRBJ2-1,large,TRBV7-9,TGTGCCAGCAGCTTAGATGGGGTTGGACTCCGGGGGGAGCAGTTCTTC,CASSLDGVGLRGEQFF
-,TRBJ2-7,medium-sized,TRBV20-1,TGCAGTCCCCGCGACGACGCATCCTACGAGCAGTACTTC,CSPRDDASYEQYF
TRBD2,TRBJ2-7,large,TRBV27,TGTGCCAGCAGCTCCGGGACTAGCTTTTACGAGCAGTACTTC,CASSSGTSFYEQYF
TRBD2,TRBJ2-2,medium-sized,TRBV27,TGTGCCAGCAGTCAGCCGGGACTAGCGGGAGGGCCGTCCACCGGGGAGCTGTTTTTT,CASSQPGLAGGPSTGELFF
-,TRBJ1-5,medium-sized,TRBV20-1,TGCAGTGCTAGACCCTGGGGCGATTTGGATAGCAATCAGCCCCAGCATTTT,CSARPWGDLDSNQPQHF
-,TRBJ2-7,medium-sized,TRBV25-1,TGTGCCAGCAGTGCACAGGGAGATGGTGACGAGCAGTACTTC,CASSAQGDGDEQYF
-,TRBJ1-6,large,TRBV4-1,TGCGCCAGCAGCCACTCAACTGGGGCGGCAGAGACTTATTCACCCCTCCACTTT,CASSHSTGAAETYSPLHF
-,TRBJ2-7,medium-sized,TRBV29-1,TGCAGCGTTGAATCCAGAAACTCCTACGAGCAGTACTTC,CSVESRNSYEQYF
TRBD2,TRBJ2-1,large,TRBV27,TGTGCCAGCAGTGCCACTAGCGGGAGAGAGCAGTTCTTC,CASSATSGREQFF
-,TRBJ2-7,few,TRBV7-2,TGTGCCAGCAGCGGACTAATCAACGAGCAGTACTTC,CASSGLINEQYF
TRBD2,TRBJ2-1,large,TRBV24-1,TGTGCCACCAGTGACCGGACCCAGCGGGACTACTACAATGAGCAGTTCTTC,CATSDRTQRDYYNEQFF
-,TRBJ2-1,large,TRBV28,TGTGCCAGCAGTTCACGCCGGGACGGATTATACAATGAGCAGTTCTTC,CASSSRRDGLYNEQFF
-,TRBJ2-7,large,TRBV2,TGTGCCAGCAGTGCACTAGCTAGCCCCCCGTACGAGCAGTACTTC,CASSALASPPYEQYF
-,TRBJ2-1,medium-sized,TRBV27,TGTGCCAGCAGTTTAGGGGGATACTCCTACAATGAGCAGTTCTTC,CASSLGGYSYNEQFF
-,TRBJ1-2,medium-sized,TRBV3-1,TGTGCCAGCAGCTCCCCCCTAGACCCCTATGGCTACACCTTC,CASSSPLDPYGYTF
TRBD2,TRBJ2-3,large,TRBV2,TGTGCCAGCAGTGAATGGACTAGCGGGACAGATACGCAGTATTTT,CASSEWTSGTDTQYF
TRBD1,TRBJ2-1,medium-sized,TRBV27,TGTGCCAGCAGTCCGGGGGACAGGGGGTACTACAATGAGCAGTTCTTC,CASSPGDRGYYNEQFF
-,TRBJ2-3,-,TRBV20-1,TGCAGTGCTAGAGATTGGACTTCCACAGATACGCAGTATTTT,CSARDWTSTDTQYF
-,TRBJ2-7,large,TRBV27,TGTGCCAGCCGCCGGACGACTACCTACGAGCAGTACTTC,CASRRTTTYEQYF
-,TRBJ2-1,large,TRBV2,TGTGCCAGCAGCCGGGATACAGGGAGCAATGAGCAGTTCTTC,CASSRDTGSNEQFF